The rows below give T cell receptor beta chains drawn from one sample of a study of CD8+ T cells in alopecia areata. The assay was immunoSEQ multiplex PCR, and TCRdb's table has in-frame clones only and misses some. The sample has a few hundred thousand clones; roughly three fifths are singletons. Material: CD4+ T cells sorted from blood, obtained between weeks 44 and 45, from a patient treated with tofacitinib. The receptors shown here come from a human donor with alopecia areata. Both conserved end residues are part of each CDR3.

>TRBJ1-2|TRBV30
CAWSGSLYGYTF
>TRBJ2-7|TRBV27
CASSSFSGTTYEQYF
>TRBJ1-5|TRBV9
CASSPRGSGQPQHF
>TRBJ1-1|TRBV29-1
CSVDAVNTEAFF
>TRBJ1-1|TRBV18
CASSPFQGGTEAFF
>TRBJ1-5|TRBV2
CASSESGPGQGNQPQHF
>TRBJ2-2|TRBV4-3
CASSRQGRTGELFF
>TRBJ2-7|TRBV4-3
CASSQQGSGEQYF
>TRBJ2-3|TRBV5-1
CASSLTTSGGRDTQYF
>TRBJ2-3|TRBV11-2
CASSPPYTDTQCF
>TRBJ1-6|TRBV2
CASSDLALTGDNSPLHF
>TRBJ1-1|TRBV5-1
CASSLGDRDTEAFF
>TRBJ2-1|TRBV29-1
CSVRLRLAGEQFF
>TRBJ1-1|TRBV7-3
CASSGQGANTEAFF
>TRBJ2-1|TRBV5-4
CASSLAGGNHNEQFF
>TRBJ2-1|TRBV29-1
CSVWQGLYNEQFF
>TRBJ2-3|TRBV25-1
CASSGLSADTQYF
>TRBJ2-1|TRBV12-5
CAIETSGAYNEQFF
>TRBJ1-1|TRBV29-1
CSVIQDTEAFF
>TRBJ1-2|TRBV7-9
CASSPNEWLRGYTF
>TRBJ1-2|TRBV7-8
CASSPVRSYGYTF
>TRBJ1-2|TRBV19
CASNYRGGTLGYTF
>TRBJ1-1|TRBV11-3
CASSFQTGVGTEAFF
>TRBJ2-2|TRBV29-1
CSVGSPNTGELFF
>TRBJ2-3|TRBV30
CAWSVSGAKATQYF
>TRBJ1-1|TRBV29-1
CSAVRGLNTEAFF
>TRBJ1-1|TRBV29-1
CSVARQASNTEAFF
>TRBJ2-5|TRBV15
CATSRVGSETQYF
>TRBJ2-5|TRBV29-1
CSVEEKRETQYF
>TRBJ2-7|TRBV5-1
CASSTHRGGEQYF
>TRBJ1-2|TRBV25-1
CASREAGTGRSGGYTF
>TRBJ2-3|TRBV19
CASSPPEEDTQYF
>TRBJ1-1|TRBV21-1
CASGSKELNTEAFF
>TRBJ1-1|TRBV19
CASSVNTEAFF
>TRBJ2-7|TRBV5-1
CASSLLAGVFDEQYF
>TRBJ2-2|TRBV27
CASSLSEAPTGELFF
>TRBJ1-2|TRBV6-5
CASSYSYSAYGYTF
>TRBJ2-6|TRBV27
CASSPPPNRAGANVLTF
>TRBJ1-2|TRBV29-1
CSVVWGRGGYTF
>TRBJ2-5|TRBV5-1
CASSFSQTGRETQYF
>TRBJ1-5|TRBV23-1
CASSQCRSSQPQHF
>TRBJ1-2|TRBV29-1
CSVAEHGVPEGYTF
>TRBJ1-1|TRBV5-1
CASSLQMNTEAFF
>TRBJ2-3|TRBV2
CASSPQGASSTDTQYF
>TRBJ2-7|TRBV5-1
CASSDLQGFWYF
>TRBJ2-5|TRBV5-6
CASSPQGNQETQYF
>TRBJ2-1|TRBV4-1
CASSQEGTIYNEQFF
>TRBJ1-6|TRBV14
CASSQDLVSPLHF
>TRBJ2-2|TRBV30
CAWRHNQDGELFF
>TRBJ2-1|TRBV9
CASSGREKSYNEQFF
>TRBJ2-1|TRBV4-3
CASSQDGDNEQFF
>TRBJ1-2|TRBV18
CASSPVRDTARGYGYTF
>TRBJ1-4|TRBV9
CASSVDLGVREKLFF